This TCR beta chain comes out of a study of blood T cells in healthy people across ages. Alongside a J-beta primer mix, a sample-barcoded 5' primer served in a second PCR lasting roughly 7 to 11 cycles. TCRdb reprocessed the 5' RACE reads with MiXCR, giving one entry per CDR3 protein. The sample includes roughly 1.9 million distinct CDR3 sequences, roughly 43% of them seen just once. The ends were cut back, 8 bases at V and 3 bases at J, with 14 bases in the middle. The CDR3 runs to 15 residues. Germline CDR1 is MNHEY and CDR2 is SVGAGI. In this sample, this clonotype turned up a few times. The source material was blood. This receptor was identified in a human donor in good health. The rearrangement uses TRBV6-5 and TRBJ1-6; D ambiguous. CDR3: CASGAGRNYNSPLHF. DNA for the CDR3: TGTGCCAGCGGTGCAGGCAGGAACTATAATTCACCCCTCCACTTT.